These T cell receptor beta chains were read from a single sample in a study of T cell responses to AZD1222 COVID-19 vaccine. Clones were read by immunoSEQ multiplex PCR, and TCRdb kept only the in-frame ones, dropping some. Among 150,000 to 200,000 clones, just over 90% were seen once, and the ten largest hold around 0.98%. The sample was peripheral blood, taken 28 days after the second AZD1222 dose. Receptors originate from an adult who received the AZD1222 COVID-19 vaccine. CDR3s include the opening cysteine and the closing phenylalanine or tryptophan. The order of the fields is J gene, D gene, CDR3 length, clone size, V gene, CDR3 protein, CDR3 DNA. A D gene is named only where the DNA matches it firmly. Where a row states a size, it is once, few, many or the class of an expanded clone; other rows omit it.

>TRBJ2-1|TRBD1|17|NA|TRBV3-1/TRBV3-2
CASSGDRGRTSYNEQFF
TGTGCCAGCAGCGGGGACAGGGGCCGAACCTCCTACAATGAGCAGTTCTTC
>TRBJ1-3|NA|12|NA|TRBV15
CATSRDGNTIYF
TGTGCCACCAGCAGAGACGGAAACACCATATATTTT
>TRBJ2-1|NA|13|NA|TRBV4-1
CASSHLAYNEQFF
TGCGCCAGCAGTCACCTAGCGTACAATGAGCAGTTCTTC
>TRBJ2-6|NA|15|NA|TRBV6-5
CASSPRVSGANVLTF
TGTGCCAGCAGTCCCAGGGTCTCTGGGGCCAACGTCCTGACTTTC
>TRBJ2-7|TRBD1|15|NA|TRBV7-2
CASSLRGTGVGEQYF
TGTGCCAGCAGCTTAAGAGGGACAGGGGTCGGCGAGCAGTACTTC
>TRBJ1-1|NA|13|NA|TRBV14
CASSQGVNTEAFF
TGTGCCAGCAGCCAAGGCGTGAACACTGAAGCTTTCTTT
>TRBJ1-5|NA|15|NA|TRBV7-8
CASSPQGLGNQPQHF
TGTGCCAGCAGCCCCCAGGGGCTGGGGAATCAGCCCCAGCATTTT
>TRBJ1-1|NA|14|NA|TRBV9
CASSHPAGGTEAFF
TGTGCCAGCAGCCACCCTGCCGGGGGCACTGAAGCTTTCTTT
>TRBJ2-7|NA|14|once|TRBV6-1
CASSEEPGPYEQYF
TGTGCCAGCAGTGAAGAACCGGGGCCCTACGAGCAGTACTTC
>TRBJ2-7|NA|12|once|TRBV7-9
CASSFFQGEQYF
TGTGCCAGCAGCTTCTTCCAGGGGGAGCAGTACTTC
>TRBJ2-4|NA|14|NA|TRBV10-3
CAISESTGKNIQYF
TGTGCCATCAGTGAGTCAACAGGGAAAAACATTCAGTACTTC
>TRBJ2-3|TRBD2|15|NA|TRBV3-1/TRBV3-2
CASSQLAGSVDTQYF
TGTGCCAGCAGCCAACTAGCGGGGTCGGTAGATACGCAGTATTTT
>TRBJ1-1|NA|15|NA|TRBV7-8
CASRPRQLEGSSGTF
TGTGCCAGCAGACCGAGGCAATTGGAGGGTTCCAGTGGGACGTTT
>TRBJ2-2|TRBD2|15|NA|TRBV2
CASNLLAGHTGELFF
TGTGCCAGCAACCTACTAGCGGGGCATACCGGGGAGCTGTTTTTT
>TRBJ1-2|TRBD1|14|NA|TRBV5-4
CASSYPDRVDGYTF
TGTGCCAGCAGCTATCCTGACAGGGTGGACGGCTACACCTTC
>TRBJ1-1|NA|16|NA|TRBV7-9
CASSFIGGARNTEAFF
TGTGCCAGCAGCTTTATAGGGGGGGCACGGAACACTGAAGCTTTCTTT
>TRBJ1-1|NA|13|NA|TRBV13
CASSLGREQGAFF
TGTGCCAGCAGCTTAGGCCGCGAACAAGGGGCTTTCTTT
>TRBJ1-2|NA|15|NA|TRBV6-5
CASTQTGGLAYGYTF
TGTGCCAGCACCCAAACCGGGGGTCTGGCTTATGGCTACACCTTC
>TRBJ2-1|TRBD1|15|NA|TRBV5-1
CASSSEPGGQGEQFF
TGCGCCAGCAGCTCGGAACCGGGGGGACAGGGTGAGCAGTTCTTC
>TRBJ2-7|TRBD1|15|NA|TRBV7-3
CASSLTGTGVYEQYF
TGTGCCAGCAGCTTAACGGGGACAGGGGTCTACGAGCAGTACTTC
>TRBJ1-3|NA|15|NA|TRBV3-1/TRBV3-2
CASSQGASSGNTIYF
TGTGCCAGCAGCCAAGGCGCCAGCTCTGGAAACACCATATATTTT
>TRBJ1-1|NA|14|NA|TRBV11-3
CASSLEGRYTEAFF
TGTGCCAGCAGCTTAGAGGGCAGATACACTGAAGCTTTCTTT
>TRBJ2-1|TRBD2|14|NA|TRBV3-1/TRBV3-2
CASRGLAGITEQFF
TGTGCCAGCCGGGGACTAGCGGGGATTACTGAGCAGTTCTTC
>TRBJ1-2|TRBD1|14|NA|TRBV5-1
CASSLGDSAYGYTF
TGCGCCAGCAGCTTGGGGGACAGTGCCTATGGCTACACCTTC
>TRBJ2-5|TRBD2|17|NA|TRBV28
CASSLGLAGAAGETQYF
TGTGCCAGCAGTTTGGGACTAGCGGGGGCCGCGGGAGAGACCCAGTACTTC
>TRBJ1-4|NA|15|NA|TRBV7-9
CASSLIRDTNEKLFF
TGTGCCAGCAGCTTAATCCGGGACACGAATGAAAAACTGTTTTTT
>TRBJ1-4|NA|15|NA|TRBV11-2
CASSLDVQGNEKLFF
TGTGCCAGCAGCTTAGATGTCCAGGGGAACGAAAAACTGTTTTTT
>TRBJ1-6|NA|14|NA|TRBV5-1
CASSLDRYNSPLHF
TGCGCCAGCAGCTTGGATAGGTATAATTCACCCCTCCACTTT
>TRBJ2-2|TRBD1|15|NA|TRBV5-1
CASSRQGLNTGELFF
TGCGCCAGCAGTCGACAGGGCTTGAACACCGGGGAGCTGTTTTTT
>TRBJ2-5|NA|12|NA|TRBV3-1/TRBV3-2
CASSQGGETQYF
TGTGCCAGCAGCCAAGGGGGGGAGACCCAGTACTTC
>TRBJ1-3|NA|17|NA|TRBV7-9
CASSLVTASSSGNTIYF
TGTGCCAGCAGCTTAGTTACGGCCAGTAGCTCTGGAAACACCATATATTTT
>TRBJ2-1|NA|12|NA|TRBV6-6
CASRRGDNEQFF
TGTGCCAGCCGGAGAGGGGACAATGAGCAGTTCTTC
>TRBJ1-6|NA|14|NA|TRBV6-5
CASSIDVYNSPLHF
TGTGCCAGCAGTATAGACGTGTATAATTCACCCCTCCACTTT
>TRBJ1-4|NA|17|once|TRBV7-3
CASSLLQLGHGNEKLFF
TGTGCCAGCAGCTTACTTCAGTTGGGCCATGGTAATGAAAAACTGTTTTTT
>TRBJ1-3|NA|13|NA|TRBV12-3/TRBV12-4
CASSFGAGNTIYF
TGTGCCAGCAGTTTCGGCGCCGGAAACACCATATATTTT
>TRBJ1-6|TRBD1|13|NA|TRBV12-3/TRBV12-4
CASRAGGSSPLHF
TGTGCCAGCAGAGCAGGGGGCAGTTCACCCCTCCACTTT
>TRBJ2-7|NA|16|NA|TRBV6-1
CASSEGVGQISYEQYF
TGTGCCAGCAGTGAAGGGGTAGGACAGATCTCCTACGAGCAGTACTTC
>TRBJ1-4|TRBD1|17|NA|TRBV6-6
CASSRGQETLGSEKLFF
TGTGCCAGCAGCCGAGGACAGGAAACCCTTGGGAGTGAAAAACTGTTTTTT
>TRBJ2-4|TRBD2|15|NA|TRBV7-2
CASSPPGGFKNIQYF
TGTGCCAGCAGCCCGCCGGGAGGCTTCAAAAACATTCAGTACTTC
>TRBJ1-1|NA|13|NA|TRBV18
CASSPEKRLEAFF
TGTGCCAGCTCACCAGAGAAACGCCTTGAAGCTTTCTTT
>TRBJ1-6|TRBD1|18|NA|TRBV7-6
CASSLIAPDRVYNSPLHF
TGTGCCAGCAGCTTAATTGCCCCGGACAGGGTATACAATTCACCCCTCCACTTT
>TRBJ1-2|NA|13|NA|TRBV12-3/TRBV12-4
CASRPTGFYGYTF
TGTGCCAGCAGACCAACAGGGTTCTATGGCTACACCTTC
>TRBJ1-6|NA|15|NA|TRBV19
CASSHSDRNNSPLHF
TGTGCCAGTAGTCATTCTGACAGAAATAATTCACCCCTCCACTTT
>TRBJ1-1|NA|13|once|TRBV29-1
CSVARPLNTEAFF
TGCAGCGTTGCCCGACCCTTGAACACTGAAGCTTTCTTT